The 28 T cell receptor beta chains presented below share a single source sample, sequenced in a study of beta chain features in type 1 diabetes (dated by TCRdb to 2016 to 2019). The library came from the immunoSEQ multiplex PCR assay. The entire isolated RNA was reverse transcribed using the High Capacity cDNA Reverse Transcription Kit, and thus expressed TCRB transcripts were sequenced. TCRdb retrieved this table from immuneACCESS and kept in-frame rearrangements only. Not all clones are present; in checked studies, unresolved V genes account for under half, and no reason is known for the remainder. The sample table contains around 160,000 clones; only one count was recorded for about 50% of them. The ten largest clonotypes hold 0.35% to 0.45% of the sample. Sequenced material: Tregs from blood. Sample cell subset or site, as interpreted from the label and publication: regulatory CD4+ T cells. The receptors originated from a man younger than 35 in good health.

V usage is TRBV7-9 and J usage is TRBJ2-7, with D possibly TRBD2 on 6 matching bases. Trimming cost V 5 bases and J 4 bases, with 15 bases left between them. Germline V gives CDR1 SEHNR, CDR2 FQNEAQ (reference sequence). The CDR3 consists of 14 residues. CDR3 DNA: TGTGCCAGCAGCGGGACTGACGATCCTTACGAGCAGTACTTC. Protein product: CASSGTDDPYEQYF.

V gene TRBV4-3 combines with J gene TRBJ2-7, with 7 bases identical to TRBD1. J was trimmed by 7 bases and V by 3 bases; bases with no gene match: 9. This CDR3 spans 14 amino acids. From germline, CDR1 is LGHNA and CDR2 YSLEER. The CDR3 reads CASSQDHRGREQYF. CDR3 nucleotides: TGCGCCAGCAGCCAGGACCACAGGGGCCGAGAGCAGTACTTC.

The chain recombines TRBV29-1 with TRBJ2-2, with D hard to call. Trimming pared 7 bases from V and 5 bases from J, leaving 14 bases between. This CDR3 is 13 amino acids long. Germline V gene sequence: CDR1 SQVTM, CDR2 ANQGSEA. CDR3 bases: TGCAGCGGCGGATTAATTCAAACCGGGGAGCTGTTTTTT. Translated: CSGGLIQTGELFF.

The CDR3 is CAISEGQGRNQPQHF. CDR3 in DNA: TGTGCCATCAGTGAGGGACAGGGACGCAATCAGCCCCAGCATTTT. The chain joins TRBV10-3 to TRBJ1-5; 8 bases align to TRBD1. This CDR3 contains 15 residues. Germline CDR1 and CDR2: ENHRY and SYGVKD. V shed 2 bases, J shed 2 bases, and the junction held 2 bases outside the gene matches.

The CDR3: CASSLTGMVTDTQYF. CDR3 sequence (DNA): TGTGCCAGCAGCTTAACGGGTATGGTCACAGATACGCAGTATTTT. V gene TRBV7-2 combines with J gene TRBJ2-3; D remains ambiguous. Germline V gives CDR1 SGHTA, CDR2 FQGNSA. This CDR3 is built from 15 residues. V lost 2 bases to trimming and J lost 2 bases, with 11 bases between them.

This rearrangement joins TRBV6-1 to TRBJ2-1, with 12 bases identical to TRBD2. The germline V gene encodes CDR1 MNHNS and CDR2 SASEGT. With 2 bases clipped from V and 10 bases from J, the junction kept 9 bases outside the gene matches. The CDR3 covers 16 residues. The CDR3 region is CASSERRLAGVEEQFF. CDR3 coding DNA: TGTGCCAGCAGTGAACGACGACTAGCGGGAGTTGAAGAGCAGTTCTTC.

This clone has just a few counts. The rearrangement uses TRBV7-9 and TRBJ2-3; 8 bases map to TRBD2. With 5 bases clipped from V and 0 bases from J, the junction kept 10 bases outside the gene matches. Germline CDR1 is SEHNR and CDR2 is FQNEAQ (reference sequence). There are 17 residues in the CDR3. The DNA for the CDR3 is TGTGCCAGCAGCGCCCGCCCCCGCGGGGGGAGCACAGATACGCAGTATTTT. Residues: CASSARPRGGSTDTQYF.

The chain combines TRBV5-4 with TRBJ2-7; maybe TRBD2 (6 bases). This CDR3 has 16 residues. The germline V and J ends were trimmed by 2 bases and 6 bases, with 21 bases remaining between them. From germline, CDR1 is SGHNT and CDR2 YYREEE (reference sequence). The CDR3 nucleotides read TGTGCCAGCAGCTTTGGCGGAGCAGGTCTGGGGGGCGAGCAGTACTTC. The encoded protein is CASSFGGAGLGGEQYF.

This sequence joins TRBV7-2 and TRBJ1-1; 9 nucleotides agree with TRBD1. This CDR3 is built from 15 residues. V gave up 9 bases and J gave up 1 base; unmatched junction bases: 9. CDR1 and CDR2 from the germline V gene are SGHTA and FQGNSA. CDR3: CASHRGRVENTEAFF. Written as DNA, the CDR3 is TGTGCCAGTCACAGGGGGCGGGTGGAGAACACTGAAGCTTTCTTT.

The chain employs TRBV18 and TRBJ1-1, with D possibly matching TRBD1 (5 bases). The CDR3 has 14 amino acids. Per the germline V gene, CDR1 is KGHSH and CDR2 is LQKENI. V lost 7 bases and J 1 base, leaving 13 bases between the germline ends. The CDR3 reads CASLLGQGNTEAFF. The CDR3 DNA reads as TGTGCCAGCTTGCTAGGGCAGGGGAACACTGAAGCTTTCTTT. Using reference TRBV18 and TRBJ1-1 for the parts outside the CDR3, the full variable domain is NAGVMQNPRHLVRRRGQEARLRCSPMKGHSHVYWYRQLPEEGLKFMVYLQKENIIDESGMPKERFSAEFPKEGPSILRIQQVVRGDSAAYFCASLLGQGNTEAFFGQGTRLTVV.

This clone has a handful of counts. The chain links TRBV29-1 to TRBJ2-1; the D gene is possibly TRBD2 (5 bases). The V gene's germline CDR1 is SQVTM and CDR2 ANQGSEA. The CDR3 totals 14 residues. V lost 4 bases to trimming and J lost 0 bases, with 10 bases between them. Written as DNA, the CDR3 is TGCAGCGTTGGAGTGGGGAGCTCCTACAATGAGCAGTTCTTC. It codes for CSVGVGSSYNEQFF.

The V and J genes are TRBV27 and TRBJ1-5, with a possible D match to TRBD1 (6 bases). The V end lost 7 bases, the J end lost 0 bases, and 16 bases lay between the germline ends. This CDR3 has 16 amino acids. Germline V CDR1 and CDR2: MNHEY, SMNVEV (reference sequence). The CDR3 nucleotides read TGTGCCAGCAAACGTGACACAGGGTATAGCAATCAGCCCCAGCATTTT. Protein: CASKRDTGYSNQPQHF.

The V and J genes are TRBV27 and TRBJ2-7, with D possibly being TRBD1 (5 bases). There are 14 residues in the CDR3. V was clipped by 9 bases and J by 1 base, with 16 bases between them. Germline V gene data show CDR1 as MNHEY and CDR2 as SMNVEV (reference sequence). CDR3 coding DNA: TGTGCCAGTTCATATGGGGCTAGATCCTACGAGCAGTACTTC. Its translation: CASSYGARSYEQYF.

The genes are TRBV7-2 and TRBJ1-5; TRBD1 might be the D (5 bases). The V gene's germline CDR1 is SGHTA and CDR2 FQGNSA. The CDR3 is 16 residues long. V was shortened by 1 base and J by 2 bases, with 12 bases between the two germline ends. In DNA, the CDR3 is TGTGCCAGCAGCTTAGGCGGGGGAACTGGCAATCAGCCCCAGCATTTT. Its translation: CASSLGGGTGNQPQHF.

The rearrangement joins TRBV4-3 to TRBJ2-2; TRBD2 agrees at 9 bases. With V trimmed by 4 bases and J by 5 bases, 11 bases remained unmatched. This CDR3 contains 17 residues. The germline V gene has CDR1 LGHNA and CDR2 YSLEER. The CDR3 protein is CASSLSLAGARTGELFF. In nucleotides, the CDR3 is TGCGCCAGCAGCCTGAGTTTAGCGGGAGCGCGGACCGGGGAGCTGTTTTTT.

The J gene is TRBJ2-1, the V gene TRBV19; 9 bases align to TRBD2. The CDR3 covers 14 residues. V dropped 5 bases and J dropped 11; count of bases not matched to a gene: 10. Germline V gene lookup returns CDR1 LNHDA and CDR2 SQIVND (reference sequence). CDR3 nucleotide sequence: TGTGCCAGTAGTCCTTATCTTGGGACTAGCAAGCAGTTCTTC. This translates into CASSPYLGTSKQFF.

Of note for this clone: An end of the junction does not agree with germline; a read error may underlie this. This sequence joins TRBV6-1 and TRBJ2-4; TRBD1 matches at 8 bases. CDR3 length equals 13 residues. The germline V gene encodes CDR1 MNHNS and CDR2 SASEGT. CDR3 protein: CASSEALSGQAHF. CDR3 nucleotide sequence: TGTGCCAGCAGTGAAGCCCTATCGGGACAGGCCCACTTC.

This chain joins TRBV5-1 and TRBJ2-3; TRBD2 might be the D (5 bases). The germline CDR1 and CDR2 sequences are SGHRS and YFSETQ. Between the trimmed V and J ends, which lost 6 bases and 7 bases, there was a span of 9 bases. This CDR3 comprises 11 residues. DNA for the CDR3: TGCGCCAGCAACCGGGATCATACGCAGTATTTT. Amino acid sequence: CASNRDHTQYF.

A word on this clone: An end of the junction differs from the germline gene, which may be a read error. The chain links TRBV9 to TRBJ1-2, with D uncertain. Per the germline V gene, CDR1 is SGDLS and CDR2 is YYNGEE. CDR3 length: 14 residues. CDR3 DNA: TGTGCCAGCAGCGGTACCGGGAGCTACTATGGCCACACCTTC. Its translation: CASSGTGSYYGHTF. Filled out from reference TRBV9 and TRBJ1-2, the complete variable domain reads DSGVTQTPKHLITATGQRVTLRCSPRSGDLSVYWYQQSLDQGLQFLIQYYNGEERAKGNILERFSAQQFPDLHSELNLSSLELGDSALYFCASSGTGSYYGHTFGSGTRLTVV.

This chain links TRBV30 with TRBJ2-5; 8 positions match TRBD1. This CDR3 has 17 residues. CDR1 GTSNPN and CDR2 SVGIG come from the germline V gene (reference sequence). V lost 3 bases to trimming and J lost 5 bases; unmatched junction nucleotides: 17. The CDR3 DNA reads as TGTGCCTGGAGCACATCCCGGGACAGGAGAAGGTGGGAGACCCAGTACTTC. Protein sequence: CAWSTSRDRRRWETQYF.

Of note for this clone: The junction and the germline gene differ at one end; a read error may be behind it. This chain links TRBV18 with TRBJ1-1, with a tentative D call TRBD1 (5 bases). CDR1 is KGHSH, CDR2 LQKENI, per germline. The CDR3 runs 11 residues. CDR3: CASSPGAEAFF. The CDR3 nucleotides are TGTGCCAGCTCACCAGGGGCTGAGGCTTTCTTT.

The chain uses TRBV25-1 and TRBJ2-7; 8 bases fit TRBD2. V was pared by 10 bases and J by 2 bases, with 7 bases of the junction left unmatched. This CDR3 is built from 13 residues. Germline assignment: CDR1 MGHDK and CDR2 SYGVNS. The CDR3 is CANGGDSAYEQYF. The CDR3 DNA follows: TGTGCCAACGGGGGGGACTCTGCCTACGAGCAGTACTTC.

This clone appeared once. V and J are TRBV5-1 and TRBJ1-2, with D possibly TRBD1 on 6 matching bases. Germline assignment: CDR1 SGHRS and CDR2 YFSETQ. V was pared by 4 bases and J by 6 bases, with 13 bases between. CDR3 length equals 13 residues. Here the CDR3 reads CASSPGAAHGYTF. In DNA, the CDR3 is TGCGCCAGCAGCCCAGGGGCGGCTCATGGCTACACCTTC. The complete variable domain, with remaining parts taken from reference TRBV5-1 and TRBJ1-2, reads KAGVTQTPRYLIKTRGQQVTLSCSPISGHRSVSWYQQTPGQGLQFLFEYFSETQRNKGNFPGRFSGRQFSNSRSEMNVSTLELGDSALYLCASSPGAAHGYTFGSGTRLTVV.

The chain uses TRBV5-4 and TRBJ1-2; 8 bases line up with TRBD1. The CDR3 loop spans 15 amino acids. The germline V gene encodes CDR1 SGHNT and CDR2 YYREEE (reference sequence). Losses at the gene ends were 3 bases for V and 4 bases for J; bases not matched to a gene: 8. CDR3 region: CASSSTNTGGYGYTF. CDR3 DNA: TGTGCCAGCAGCTCGACTAATACAGGGGGCTATGGCTACACCTTC.

This clone was recorded a few times. The V call is TRBV23-1, the J call TRBJ2-7, with D maybe TRBD1 (6 bases). TRBV23-1 is an ORF for which the function is uncertain. Trimming removed 11 bases from V and 5 bases from J, with 31 bases in between. The CDR3 contains 17 residues. The CDR3 coding sequence is TGCGCCGGACTCAAACACCCGGCACAGGGAATTCGGAACGAGCAGTACTTC. This sequence encodes CAGLKHPAQGIRNEQYF.

The chain uses TRBV2 and TRBJ2-5; a weak D match, TRBD2 (6 bases). Trimming pared 4 bases from V and 5 bases from J, leaving 14 bases between. The germline V gene encodes CDR1 SNHLY and CDR2 FYNNEI. The CDR3 consists of 14 residues. CDR3 nucleotide sequence: TGTGCCAGCAGTGCACGGAGGGGTGGGGAGACCCAGTACTTC. Translating gives CASSARRGGETQYF.

The J gene is TRBJ1-2, the V gene TRBV11-1; D might be TRBD1 (5 bases). CDR3 length: 14 amino acids. V shed 2 bases and J shed 7 bases, with 14 bases lying between them. CDR1 and CDR2 (germline): SGHAT, FQDESV (reference sequence). The DNA of the CDR3 is TGTGCCAGCAGCTTATCGGCCAGGGTTGGTGGCTACACCTTC. Translation gives CASSLSARVGGYTF.

The chain employs TRBV19 and TRBJ1-5; D is undetermined. V was cut by 1 base and J by 11 bases, with 6 bases left in between. The CDR3 consists of 11 residues. Germline V gene lookup returns CDR1 LNHDA and CDR2 SQIVND (reference sequence). CDR3 coding DNA: TGTGCCAGTAGTATAGTCGGGACCCAGCATTTT. Protein product: CASSIVGTQHF.